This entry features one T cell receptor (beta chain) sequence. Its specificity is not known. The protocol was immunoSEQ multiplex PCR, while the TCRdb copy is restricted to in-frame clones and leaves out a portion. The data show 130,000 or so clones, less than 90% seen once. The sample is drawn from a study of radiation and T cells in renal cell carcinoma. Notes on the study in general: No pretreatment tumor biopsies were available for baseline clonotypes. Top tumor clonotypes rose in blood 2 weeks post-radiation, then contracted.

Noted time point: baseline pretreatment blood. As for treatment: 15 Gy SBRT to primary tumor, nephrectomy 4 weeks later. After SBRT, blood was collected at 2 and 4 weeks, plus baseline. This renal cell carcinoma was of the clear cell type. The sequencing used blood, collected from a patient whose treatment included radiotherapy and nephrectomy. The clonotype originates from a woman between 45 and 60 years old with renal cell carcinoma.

This chain's CDR3 is CASRDQGRNQPQHF. The CDR3 DNA reads as TGTGCCAGCAGGGACCAAGGGCGCAATCAGCCCCAGCATTTT. This chain links TRBV6-5 with TRBJ1-5; D uncertain. V was trimmed by 6 bases and J by 2 bases, leaving 11 bases between them. This CDR3 has 14 residues. The germline V gene has CDR1 MNHEY and CDR2 SVGAGI.